These T cell receptor beta chains were read from a single sample in a study of cytomegalovirus exposure and HLA in healthy donors. The assay was immunoSEQ multiplex PCR, and TCRdb's table has in-frame clones only and misses some. The data show around 150,000 clones, around 79% seen once. The sequenced material came from PBMCs. The receptors were gathered from a human donor in good health. CDR3s include the opening cysteine and the closing phenylalanine or tryptophan. Each record gives: CDR3 length, D gene, V gene, J gene, clone size, CDR3 DNA, CDR3 protein. A D gene is named only where the DNA matches it firmly. Where a row states a size, it is once, few, many or the class of an expanded clone; other rows omit it.

14	NA	TRBV5-1	TRBJ1-1	few	TGCGCCAGCAGCTCGACAGTAACGAACCCTGAAGCTTTCTTT	CASSSTVTNPEAFF
13	TRBD1	TRBV19	TRBJ1-2	NA	TGTGCCGCTGGGGGCAGGGGGGACTATGGCTACACCTTC	CAAGGRGDYGYTF
14	TRBD1	TRBV2	TRBJ1-1	NA	TGTGCCAGCAGTGAAGGGGACAGTCGGGCGAAAGCTTTCTTT	CASSEGDSRAKAFF
15	TRBD1	TRBV27	TRBJ1-3	NA	TGTGCCAGCAGGAGGGACAGGGGTGCTGGAAACACCATATATTTT	CASRRDRGAGNTIYF
14	NA	TRBV7-9	TRBJ2-5	NA	TGTGCCAGCAGCTCGCCCGGGGGCCAAGAGACCCAGTACTTC	CASSSPGGQETQYF
12	NA	TRBV19	TRBJ2-7	NA	TGTGCCAGTAGTCCACAGGGAGTGGTGCAGTACTTC	CASSPQGVVQYF
17	TRBD2	TRBV5-1	TRBJ2-3	NA	TGCGCCAGCAGCTTGGCCCAGCGGGGGGGCCGGTCCGATACGCAGTATTTT	CASSLAQRGGRSDTQYF
13	NA	TRBV4-1	TRBJ2-7	NA	TGCGCCAGCAGCGATTTATATAGGGGGGAGCAGTACTTC	CASSDLYRGEQYF
14	TRBD2	TRBV30	TRBJ2-3	NA	TGTGCCTGGACGGTCCGGGGGAGGGCAGATACGCAGTATTTT	CAWTVRGRADTQYF
14	TRBD1	TRBV6-6	TRBJ1-2	NA	TGTGCCAGCAGTCCCGGGACAGGGTCGGTGGGCTACACCTTC	CASSPGTGSVGYTF
16	TRBD1	TRBV5-1	TRBJ1-1	NA	TGCGCCAGCAGCTTGGACAGGGGATATGGGCTTGATCGGGCTTTCTTT	CASSLDRGYGLDRAFF
15	TRBD2	TRBV2	TRBJ2-3	once	TGTGCCAGCAGTGATCGGACTAGCGGTGCAGATACGCAGTATTTT	CASSDRTSGADTQYF
15	NA	TRBV19	TRBJ1-2	NA	TGTGCCAGTAGTACCCGATCAGGGGTCGCGGATGGCTACACCTTC	CASSTRSGVADGYTF
15	TRBD2	TRBV6-5	TRBJ2-3	NA	TGTGCCAGCAGCCGTAGCGGGGCTAGCACAGATACGCAGTATTTT	CASSRSGASTDTQYF
12	NA	TRBV7-8	TRBJ1-5	NA	TGTGCCAGCAGCTTACAGGGTCAGCCCCAGCATTTT	CASSLQGQPQHF
15	NA	TRBV13	TRBJ2-1	NA	TGTGCCAGCAGCTTAGGGTCTAGGCCCTACAATGAGCAGTTCTTC	CASSLGSRPYNEQFF
14	NA	TRBV2	TRBJ2-7	NA	TGTGCCAGCAAGGTAATGGGCAGTTCCTACGAGCAGTACTTC	CASKVMGSSYEQYF
15	NA	TRBV5-1	TRBJ2-1	NA	TGCGCCACCCGAGCGGGTTCTAGCTCCTACAATGAGCAGTTCTTC	CATRAGSSSYNEQFF
16	NA	TRBV7-3	TRBJ2-1	NA	TGTGCCAGCAGCTCCCGGGGAAGCGCCTCCTACAATGAGCAGTTCTTC	CASSSRGSASYNEQFF
15	NA	TRBV1	TRBJ2-2	NA	TGCACCAGCAGCCAAGAGACTAACCGTCCCGGGGAGCTGTTTTTT	CTSSQETNRPGELFF
16	TRBD2	TRBV7-9	TRBJ2-1	NA	TGTGCCAGCAGCTTAGGTAGAGCGGGGTACCACAATGAGCAGTTCTTC	CASSLGRAGYHNEQFF
20	NA	TRBV21-1	TRBJ1-5	NA	TGTGCCAGCAGCACCGTCCCGGGACAGGGTAGGCGAGGGGGCAATCAGCCCCAGCATTTT	CASSTVPGQGRRGGNQPQHF
16	TRBD1	TRBV5-4	TRBJ1-4	NA	TGTGCCAGCAGCTTGCTACAGGACAGGGGGAAGGGAAAACTGTTTTTT	CASSLLQDRGKGKLFF
13	NA	TRBV5-1	TRBJ2-7	NA	TGCGCCAGCAGCTTACGCCAGGACTACGAGCAGTACTTC	CASSLRQDYEQYF
21	NA	TRBV5-1	TRBJ1-6	NA	TGCGCCAGCAGTTTAGAGACTCCGAGACAGATACTGTCCGGGTTTAATTCACCCCTCCACTTT	CASSLETPRQILSGFNSPLHF
15	NA	TRBV10-1	TRBJ2-3	NA	TGCGCCAGCAGTGAGTCGGTGGCATACACAGATACGCAGTATTTT	CASSESVAYTDTQYF
15	TRBD1	TRBV6-1	TRBJ2-2	NA	TGTGCCAGCAGTAGATACACAGGGGACACCGGGGAGCTGTTTTTT	CASSRYTGDTGELFF
12	TRBD1	TRBV19	TRBJ1-1	NA	TGTGCCAGTAGCCTACCGGGACAGGTGGCTTTCTTT	CASSLPGQVAFF
13	NA	TRBV9	TRBJ2-5	NA	TGTGCCAGCAGCGTAGCCTCCCAAGAGACCCAGTACTTC	CASSVASQETQYF
11	NA	TRBV11-2	TRBJ2-1	NA	TGTGCCAGCAGCTTTGCCGACTTTACTTTCTTC	CASSFADFTFF
16	TRBD1	TRBV5-4	TRBJ1-4	NA	TGTGCCAGCAGCTCCGGACCCGGGACAGGGGAAGAAAAACTGTTTTTT	CASSSGPGTGEEKLFF
14	TRBD1	TRBV6-5	TRBJ1-2	NA	TGTGCCAGCAGTACAGGGGGCGCTACCTATGGCTACACCTTC	CASSTGGATYGYTF
13	NA	TRBV11-2	TRBJ2-5	NA	TGTGCCAGCAGCTCGGACAGAGAAGAGACCCAGTACTTC	CASSSDREETQYF
15	NA	TRBV5-6	TRBJ1-2	few	TGTGCCAGCAGCTTGTCCGAGGGTGGCGGGATCGGCTACACCTTC	CASSLSEGGGIGYTF
14	NA	TRBV29-1	TRBJ2-2	few	TGCAGCGTTGTCGGGCAGGGGAACACCGGGGAGCTGTTTTTT	CSVVGQGNTGELFF
15	NA	TRBV18	TRBJ1-4	NA	TGTGCCAGCTCACCCACGGGGGGCTCCAATGAAAAACTGTTTTTT	CASSPTGGSNEKLFF
17	TRBD2	TRBV30	TRBJ2-3	once	TGTGCCTGGAGTAGTCGTAATAACGCGGGGGGTCTCTATACGCAGTATTTT	CAWSSRNNAGGLYTQYF
15	NA	TRBV6-4	TRBJ1-2	NA	TGTGCCAGCAGTGACTCGATGGGGGGTTTTTATGGCTACACCTTC	CASSDSMGGFYGYTF
15	TRBD2	TRBV27	TRBJ2-3	NA	TGTGCCAGCGGTCTAGCGGGAAGGGTAAAGGATACGCAGTATTTT	CASGLAGRVKDTQYF
15	NA	TRBV12-5	TRBJ1-2	NA	TGTGCTAGTGGGAACGCCGCCAGGGGCGAAGACGGCTACACCTTC	CASGNAARGEDGYTF
14	NA	TRBV5-5	TRBJ2-7	few	TGTGCCAGCAGCTTCCAGGGCTCCGTTAACGAGCAGTACTTC	CASSFQGSVNEQYF
13	NA	TRBV19	TRBJ1-5	NA	TGTGCCAGTAGTATGCCAGGCACTCAGCCCCAGCATTTT	CASSMPGTQPQHF
16	NA	TRBV7-9	TRBJ2-1	NA	TGTGCCAGCAGCTTAGGATTGGCTAGTCTCCGGGGTGAGCAGTTCTTC	CASSLGLASLRGEQFF
15	TRBD1	TRBV5-1	TRBJ2-7	NA	TGCGCCAGCAGGGAGGGGACAGGAGTATCCTACGAGCAGTACTTC	CASREGTGVSYEQYF
15	NA	TRBV5-1	TRBJ2-3	NA	TGCGCCAGCAGCAAACAGGGCGAGAACACAGATACGCAGTATTTT	CASSKQGENTDTQYF
15	NA	TRBV5-6	TRBJ2-1	once	TGTGCCAGCAGCCCGCGGGCGTACCCCCCCAATGAGCAGTTCTTC	CASSPRAYPPNEQFF
13	NA	TRBV18	TRBJ2-7	NA	TGTGCCAGCTCACCAAGCGCCTCCTACGAGCAGTACTTC	CASSPSASYEQYF
14	TRBD1	TRBV7-9	TRBJ2-7	few	TGTGCCAGCAGCTTGACAGGGCCCCACTACGAGCAGTACTTC	CASSLTGPHYEQYF
15	TRBD1	TRBV25-1	TRBJ2-7	NA	TGTGCCAGCAGTGACCCAGGACAGGGGGGCCTCGAGCAGTACTTC	CASSDPGQGGLEQYF
16	TRBD2	TRBV18	TRBJ2-5	NA	TGTGCCAGCTCACTAACAGCGGGAGGGCCGCGGGAGACCCAGTACTTC	CASSLTAGGPRETQYF
14	NA	TRBV7-2	TRBJ2-6	NA	TGTGCCAGCAGACATCCCCCTGGGGCCAACGTCCTGACTTTC	CASRHPPGANVLTF
14	TRBD2	TRBV10-1	TRBJ2-7	NA	TGCGCCAGCAGTGATCTAGCGGGAGGCTACGAGCAGTACTTC	CASSDLAGGYEQYF